This TCR beta chain was profiled in a study of T-cell reconstitution after alpha-beta-depleted transplantation in children. Unique molecular identifiers tagged the TCRbeta library. TCRdb re-called the PCR reads through MiXCR, storing one row per CDR3 protein. The table shows roughly 590,000 distinct CDR3 sequences, with approximately 16% occurring only once. V was clipped by 5 bases and J by 6 bases, with 13 bases between them. Germline V gene sequence: CDR1 MNHEY, CDR2 SVGAGI. This CDR3 region has 14 residues. This clonotype showed up just a few times. This chain connects TRBV6-5 to TRBJ2-2; tentative D call: TRBD1 (6 bases). The clonotype comes from a human donor who donated a stem cell graft to a child with acute myeloid leukemia. The sequences come from PBMCs from the stem cell graft donor, collected from the stem cell graft. Here the CDR3 reads CASSNRVKAGELFF. CDR3 in DNA: TGTGCCAGCAGTAACAGGGTAAAGGCCGGGGAGCTGTTTTTT.